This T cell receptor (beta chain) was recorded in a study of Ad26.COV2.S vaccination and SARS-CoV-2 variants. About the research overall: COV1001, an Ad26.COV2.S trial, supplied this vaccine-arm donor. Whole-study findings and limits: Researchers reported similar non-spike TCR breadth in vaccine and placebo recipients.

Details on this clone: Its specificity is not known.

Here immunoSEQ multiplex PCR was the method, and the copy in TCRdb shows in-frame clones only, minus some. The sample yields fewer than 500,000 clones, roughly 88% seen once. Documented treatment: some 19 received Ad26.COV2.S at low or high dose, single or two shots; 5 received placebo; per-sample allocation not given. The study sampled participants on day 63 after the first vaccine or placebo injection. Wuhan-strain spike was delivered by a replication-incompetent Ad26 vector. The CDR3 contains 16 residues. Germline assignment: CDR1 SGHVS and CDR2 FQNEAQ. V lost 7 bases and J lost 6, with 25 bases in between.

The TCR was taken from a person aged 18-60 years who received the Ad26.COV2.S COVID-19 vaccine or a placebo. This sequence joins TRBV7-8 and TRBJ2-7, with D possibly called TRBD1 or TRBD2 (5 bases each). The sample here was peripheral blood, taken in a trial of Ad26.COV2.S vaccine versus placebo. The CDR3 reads CASKNGERGIKFEQYF. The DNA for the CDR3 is TGTGCCAGCAAGAATGGGGAGAGGGGTATCAAGTTCGAGCAGTACTTC.